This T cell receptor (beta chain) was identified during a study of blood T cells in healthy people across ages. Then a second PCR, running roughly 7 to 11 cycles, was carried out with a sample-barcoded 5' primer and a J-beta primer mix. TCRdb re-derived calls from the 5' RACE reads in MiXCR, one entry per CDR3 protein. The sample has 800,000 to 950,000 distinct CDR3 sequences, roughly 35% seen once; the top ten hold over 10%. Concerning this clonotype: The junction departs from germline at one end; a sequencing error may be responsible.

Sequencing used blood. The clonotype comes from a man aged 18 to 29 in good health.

CDR3 sequence reads: CAGSVVETGGTEAFF. The CDR3, as DNA: TGTGCCGGCAGCGTAGTGGAGACAGGGGGAACTGAAGCTTTCTTT. The rearrangement links TRBV9 to TRBJ1-1; 9 bases line up with TRBD1. CDR3 length equals 15 residues. Germline V CDR1 and CDR2: SGDLS, YYNGEE.